The clone carrying this T cell receptor beta chain came up a few times. This specimen comes from a study of cytomegalovirus exposure and HLA in healthy donors. This CDR3 region has 13 residues. V was clipped by 2 bases and J by 0 bases, with 5 bases between them. Germline assignment: CDR1 SGHKS and CDR2 YYEKEE (reference sequence). Primers for the PCR totalled 60 Vbeta and 13 Jbeta. The data were produced by immunoSEQ multiplex PCR, yet TCRdb's version contains in-frame clones alone and is incomplete. The data show 85,000 to 130,000 clones, with 9.5% to 13% seen just once and 5.8% held by the top ten.

The material sequenced was PBMCs. The chain joins TRBV5-5 to TRBJ1-1, with D perhaps matching TRBD1 (5 bases). This clonotype was sampled from a middle-aged man in good health and CMV-seropositive. DNA of the CDR3: TGTGCCAGCAGCTTAGGGGTGAACACTGAAGCTTTCTTT. As protein: CASSLGVNTEAFF.